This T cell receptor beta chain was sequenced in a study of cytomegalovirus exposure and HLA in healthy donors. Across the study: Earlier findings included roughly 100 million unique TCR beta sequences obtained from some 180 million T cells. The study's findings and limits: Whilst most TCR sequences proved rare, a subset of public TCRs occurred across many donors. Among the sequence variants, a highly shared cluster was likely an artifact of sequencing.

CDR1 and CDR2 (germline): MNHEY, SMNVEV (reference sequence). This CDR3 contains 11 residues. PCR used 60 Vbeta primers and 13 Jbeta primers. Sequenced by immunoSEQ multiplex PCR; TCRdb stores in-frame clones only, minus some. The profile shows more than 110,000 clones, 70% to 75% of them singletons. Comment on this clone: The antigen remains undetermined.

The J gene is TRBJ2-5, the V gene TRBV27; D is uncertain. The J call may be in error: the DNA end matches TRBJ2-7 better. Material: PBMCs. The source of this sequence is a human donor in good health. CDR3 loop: CASSFSYEQYF. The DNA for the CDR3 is TGTGCCAGCAGTTTCTCCTACGAGCAGTACTTC.